This T cell receptor beta chain was profiled in a study of regulatory dendritic cells for organ transplantation. Whole-study findings and limits: Mature dendritic cells appeared to drive more memory CD8+ clonal expansion than regulatory ones.

Clones were sequenced by immunoSEQ multiplex PCR, and TCRdb holds only the in-frame ones, with some missing. The data show a few thousand clones, 60% to 85% seen once. This clone has a handful of counts. Its antigen is not known. Allogeneic regulatory or mature dendritic cells were co-cultured for less than 6 days with CFSE-labeled sorted T cells at 1:10. The sequence derives from a human donor in good health. Sequences were obtained from memory CD8+ T cells from blood cultured with dendritic cells. The sample's subset: CD45RO+ memory T cells.

CDR3 sequence (DNA): TGCAGCGTTGCGGTCGGGGGAAATGAGCAGTTCTTC. It yields the protein CSVAVGGNEQFF. This rearrangement joins TRBV29-1 to TRBJ2-1; D perhaps matches TRBD2 (6 bases). Germline V lookup: CDR1 SQVTM, CDR2 ANQGSEA. The CDR3 runs to 12 residues. V lost 4 bases, J lost 7 bases, and 11 bases lay in between.